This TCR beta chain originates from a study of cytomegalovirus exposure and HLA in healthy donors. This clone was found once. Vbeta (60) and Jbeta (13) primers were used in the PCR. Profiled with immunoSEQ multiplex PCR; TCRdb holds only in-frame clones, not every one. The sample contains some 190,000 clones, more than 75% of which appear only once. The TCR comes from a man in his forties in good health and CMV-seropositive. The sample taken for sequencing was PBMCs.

This CDR3 is CASSFTTGVLDNEQFF. The CDR3 region has the DNA TGTGCCAGCTCATTCACTACAGGGGTTTTGGACAATGAGCAGTTCTTC. The V and J genes are TRBV18 and TRBJ2-1; 7 nucleotides match TRBD1. CDR3 size: 16 residues. J lost 5 bases, V lost 5 bases, and 12 bases had no gene match. Per germline, CDR1 KGHSH and CDR2 LQKENI.